Included here is one T cell receptor (beta chain) sequence, with context. Its antigen is still unknown. No base qualities exist here, and no much larger clone lies one base off it. This sample is drawn from a study of T-cell memory formation after mild COVID-19 (dated by TCRdb to the early 2020s). For the study in its entirety: TCR sequence clusters from the two donors were found to be largely donor specific. In a couple of donors, T-cell clones that expanded and contracted after mild COVID-19 were followed by sequencing TCRalpha and TCRbeta repertoires longitudinally. The cohort was made up of two young adult volunteers, one female and one male, who were previously healthy. Overall study outcomes, separate from this receptor: Contracting CD4+ clones were located mainly in the CM and EM memory subsets, whereas CD8+ clones were found to be enriched in EMRA. Balanced CD4/CD8 phenotypes were observed for clones contracting from day 15 to 85, whereas a bias towards CD4+ was observed for a second wave of clones expanding from day 15 to 37. The second-wave clones that peaked on day 37 were not confirmed to be SARS-CoV-2 specific. Some responding clones were found in pre-infection memory, which suggests that pre-existing cross-reactive memory T cells took part in the SARS-CoV-2 response. Only a couple of mild cases were covered in the study, and larger cohorts including severe cases with pre-infection samples were considered necessary.

This sample was sequenced with an Illumina NovaSeq 6000. Using 5'RACE with constant-segment primers, TCRalpha and TCRbeta cDNA libraries were constructed, with sample barcodes and unique molecular identifiers added in the process. RNA was extracted from every sample with Trizol reagent. Libraries were amplified in two PCR steps, with a second sample barcode and Illumina TruSeq adapters added in the second step. Libraries were sequenced on an Illumina NovaSeq with 2 x 150 bp paired-end reads. As for the authors' bioinformatics: With migec v1.2.7, reads were demultiplexed and then collapsed into UMI-guided consensus sequences. With mixcr v2.1.11, UMI consensuses were aligned to TRA and TRB V and J templates and assembled into clonotypes. A clonotype was counted as expanded or contracted only when both edgeR and NoisET called the clonotype significant, with the noise models trained on biological replicates. For edgeR calls, the thresholds were a false discovery rate-adjusted p below 0.01 and a log2 fold-change of 1. As an exploratory analysis of dynamics, max-normalized trajectories of the 1000 most abundant clonotypes were examined by PCA with hierarchical clustering. Separately sequenced CD4+ and CD8+ repertoires were used to assign the CD4 or CD8 phenotype of responding clones. TCRdb reprocessed the public reads (quality trimming at Q25 with fastp, clone calling with MiXCR) and kept in-frame beta chains. Every entry covers one CDR3 protein and lists the most common genes and DNA from its rows. The V and J calls were not made by the authors but by TCRdb's processing. The sample data list about 410,000 distinct CDR3 sequences, and 15% to 20% of these were observed just once. Of the sample, 20% to 25% falls within the top ten clones.

Ficoll-Paque density gradient centrifugation was used to isolate PBMCs. The sequencing input was PBMCs or a T cell subset sorted from them (not recorded which). The clonotype originates from a man between 18 and 35 years old who had mild COVID-19 (a few samples of this study predate the infection). The sample titles of this study are shuffled in the database, so cell type and time point are left out; the donor was told from shared clones.

CDR3 protein: CASSWTGGNIQYF. The nucleotide sequence is TGTGCCAGCAGCTGGACAGGAGGAAACATTCAGTACTTC. The rearrangement combines TRBV7-8 with TRBJ2-4; 7 middle bases align to TRBD1. The CDR3 goes from the cysteine to the phenylalanine over 13 residues. Solely the CDR3 DNA is kept, with 39 bases framed from the first base. From the germline V gene, CDR1 is SGHVS and CDR2 is FQNEAQ. From V the trimming removes 4 bases and from J it removes 6 bases, while the gene matches leave 3 bases of the junction unaccounted for.